This T cell receptor (beta chain) was identified in a study of cytomegalovirus exposure and HLA in healthy donors. Findings and limits, study-wide: Most TCR sequences were uncommon, yet certain public TCRs appeared in many donors. The classifier reportedly diagnosed cytomegalovirus status with high sensitivity and specificity. A later analysis associated about 18,000 TCR beta sequences with HLA alleles at a 0.05 false discovery rate.

The CDR3 extends over 15 amino acids. CDR1 is LNHDA and CDR2 is SQIVND in the germline V gene (reference sequence). V lost 10 bases and J lost 0, with 16 bases in between. Comments on this clone: Its target is unknown.

Primers included in the PCR were 60 Vbeta and 13 Jbeta primers. Original methodology: Counted up in a later analysis, unique TCR beta chains came to some 80 million, with around 10 million shared. This table comes from immunoSEQ multiplex PCR, and its TCRdb copy is limited to in-frame clones, with some not included. Clonal size and the V and J genes are those of that table, whereas D and trimming came from the DNA. Of around 150,000 clones in the sample, approximately 80% were seen once. Sequencing input: PBMCs. The clonotype comes from a woman in her thirties or forties in good health and CMV-seropositive. This rearrangement joins TRBV19 to TRBJ1-5, with a tentative D call TRBD1 (5 bases). CDR3 loop: CAISRGDYSNQPQHF. CDR3 DNA sequence: TGTGCCATAAGCCGGGGGGATTATAGCAATCAGCCCCAGCATTTT.